This T cell receptor (beta chain) was identified during a study of blood T cell repertoires in COVID-19. About the research overall: Sites in the United States, Italy and Spain provided acute and convalescent COVID-19 samples.

Germline V gene data show CDR1 as KGHSH and CDR2 as LQKENI. The CDR3 spans 13 residues. The V gene end was trimmed by 3 bases and the J gene end by 8 bases; junction bases not matched to a gene: 3. The study recruited people aged roughly 18 to 95 years across some 23 US areas. Self-reported history from a screening survey and questionnaire set each donor's cohort. Authors' processing steps: Amplifying reference gene primers gave estimates of nucleated cell counts. The method was immunoSEQ multiplex PCR; TCRdb's version includes in-frame clones alone and lacks a portion of them. The D gene and trimming were derived from the DNA, and the V and J assignments and clone size from that table. The sample gives some 150,000 clones, roughly 84% of which show up once; around 5.4% is in the top ten.

The sample was PBMCs or T cells enriched from blood (not recorded which). The J gene is TRBJ1-1, the V gene TRBV18, with 10 bases fitting TRBD1. The origin of this receptor is a woman between 45 and 60 years old who had been exposed to COVID-19. This CDR3 reads CASSPVTGGEAFF. The CDR3 DNA is TGTGCCAGCTCACCCGTGACAGGGGGCGAAGCTTTCTTT.